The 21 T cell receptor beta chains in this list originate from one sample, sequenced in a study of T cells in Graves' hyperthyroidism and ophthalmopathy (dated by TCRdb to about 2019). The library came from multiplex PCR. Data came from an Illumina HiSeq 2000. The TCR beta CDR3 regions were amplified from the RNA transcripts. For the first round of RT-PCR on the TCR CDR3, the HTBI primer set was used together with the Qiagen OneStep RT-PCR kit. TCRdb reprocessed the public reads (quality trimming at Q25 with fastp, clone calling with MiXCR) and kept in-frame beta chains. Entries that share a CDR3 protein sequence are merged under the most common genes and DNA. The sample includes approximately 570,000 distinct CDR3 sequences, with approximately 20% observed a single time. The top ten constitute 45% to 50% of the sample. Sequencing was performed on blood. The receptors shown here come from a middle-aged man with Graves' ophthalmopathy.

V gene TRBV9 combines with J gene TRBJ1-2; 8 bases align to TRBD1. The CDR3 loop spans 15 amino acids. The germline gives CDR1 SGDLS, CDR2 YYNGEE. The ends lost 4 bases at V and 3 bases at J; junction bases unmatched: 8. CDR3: CASSPTLDRDYGYTF. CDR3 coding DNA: TGTGCCAGCAGCCCTACCTTGGACAGGGACTATGGCTACACCTTC.

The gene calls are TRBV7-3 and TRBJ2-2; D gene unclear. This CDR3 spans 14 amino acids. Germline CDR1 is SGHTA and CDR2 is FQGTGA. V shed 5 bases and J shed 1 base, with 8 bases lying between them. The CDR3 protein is CASSVNRNTGELFF. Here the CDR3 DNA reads TGTGCCAGCAGCGTTAACAGGAACACCGGGGAGCTGTTTTTT.

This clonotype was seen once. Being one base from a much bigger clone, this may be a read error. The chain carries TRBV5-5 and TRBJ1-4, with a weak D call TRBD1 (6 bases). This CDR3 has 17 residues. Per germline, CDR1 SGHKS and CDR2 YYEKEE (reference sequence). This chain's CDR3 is CTSSLDHRVATNEKLFF. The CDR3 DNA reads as TGTACCAGCAGCTTGGATCACAGGGTCGCAACTAATGAAAAACTGTTTTTT.

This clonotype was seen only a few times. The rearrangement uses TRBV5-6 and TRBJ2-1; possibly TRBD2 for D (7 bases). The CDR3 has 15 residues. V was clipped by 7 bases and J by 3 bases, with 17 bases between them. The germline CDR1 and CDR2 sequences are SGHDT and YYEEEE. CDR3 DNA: TGTGCCAGCCTTGGGGGGCTAGCGGACTACAATGAGCAGTTCTTC. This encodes CASLGGLADYNEQFF.

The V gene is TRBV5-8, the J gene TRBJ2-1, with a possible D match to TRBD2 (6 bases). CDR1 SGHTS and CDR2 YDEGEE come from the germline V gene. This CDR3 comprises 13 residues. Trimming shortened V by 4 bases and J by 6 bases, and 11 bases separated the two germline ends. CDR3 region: CASSPGLPNEQFF. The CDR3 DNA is TGTGCCAGCAGCCCGGGACTTCCCAATGAGCAGTTCTTC.

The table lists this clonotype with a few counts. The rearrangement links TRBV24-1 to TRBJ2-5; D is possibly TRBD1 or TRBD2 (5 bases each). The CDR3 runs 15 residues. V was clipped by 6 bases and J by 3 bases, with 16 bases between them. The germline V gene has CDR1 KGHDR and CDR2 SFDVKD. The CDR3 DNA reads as TGTGCCACCAGTTCGCCCGGGGCAGCGGAAGAGACCCAGTACTTC. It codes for CATSSPGAAEETQYF.

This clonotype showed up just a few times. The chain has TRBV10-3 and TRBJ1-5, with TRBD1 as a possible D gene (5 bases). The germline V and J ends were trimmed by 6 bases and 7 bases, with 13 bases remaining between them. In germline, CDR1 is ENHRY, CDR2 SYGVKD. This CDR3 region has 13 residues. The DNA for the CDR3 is TGTGCCATCAGGGGGGAGGGGCGGCAGCCCCAGCATTTT. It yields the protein CAIRGEGRQPQHF.

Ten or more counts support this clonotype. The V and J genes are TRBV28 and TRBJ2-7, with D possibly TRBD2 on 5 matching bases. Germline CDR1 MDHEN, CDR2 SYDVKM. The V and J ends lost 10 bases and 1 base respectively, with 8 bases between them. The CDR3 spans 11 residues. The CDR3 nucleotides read TGTGCCATTTCGGGATCCTACGAGCAGTACTTC. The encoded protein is CAISGSYEQYF.

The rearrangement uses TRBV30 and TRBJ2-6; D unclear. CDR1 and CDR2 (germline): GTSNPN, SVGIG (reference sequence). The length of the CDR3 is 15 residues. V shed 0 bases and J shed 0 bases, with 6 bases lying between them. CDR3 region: CAWSVEISGANVLTF. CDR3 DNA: TGTGCCTGGAGTGTCGAGATCTCTGGGGCCAACGTCCTGACTTTC.

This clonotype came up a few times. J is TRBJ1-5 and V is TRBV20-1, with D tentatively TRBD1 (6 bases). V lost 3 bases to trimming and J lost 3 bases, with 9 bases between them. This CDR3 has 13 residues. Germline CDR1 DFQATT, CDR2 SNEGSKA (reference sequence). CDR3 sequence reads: CSASRGTNQPQHF. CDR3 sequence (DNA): TGCAGTGCTAGCAGGGGCACCAATCAGCCCCAGCATTTT.

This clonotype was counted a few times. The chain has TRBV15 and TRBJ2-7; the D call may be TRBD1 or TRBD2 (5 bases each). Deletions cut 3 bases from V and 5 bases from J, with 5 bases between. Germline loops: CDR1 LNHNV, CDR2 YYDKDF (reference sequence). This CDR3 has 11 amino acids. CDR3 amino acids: CATSRGDEQYF. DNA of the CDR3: TGTGCCACCAGCAGGGGGGACGAGCAGTACTTC.

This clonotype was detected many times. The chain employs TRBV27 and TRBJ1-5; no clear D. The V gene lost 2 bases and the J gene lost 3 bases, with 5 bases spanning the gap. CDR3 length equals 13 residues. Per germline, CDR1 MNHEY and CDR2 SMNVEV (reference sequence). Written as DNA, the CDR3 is TGTGCCAGCAGTTTACAATTCAATCAGCCCCAGCATTTT. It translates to CASSLQFNQPQHF.

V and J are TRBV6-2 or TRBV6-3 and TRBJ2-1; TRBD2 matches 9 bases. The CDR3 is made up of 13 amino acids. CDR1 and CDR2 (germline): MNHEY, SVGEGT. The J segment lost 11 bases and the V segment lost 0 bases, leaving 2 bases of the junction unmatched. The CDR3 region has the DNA TGTGCCAGCAGTTACTCTCTAGCGGGGAAGCAGTTCTTC. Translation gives CASSYSLAGKQFF.

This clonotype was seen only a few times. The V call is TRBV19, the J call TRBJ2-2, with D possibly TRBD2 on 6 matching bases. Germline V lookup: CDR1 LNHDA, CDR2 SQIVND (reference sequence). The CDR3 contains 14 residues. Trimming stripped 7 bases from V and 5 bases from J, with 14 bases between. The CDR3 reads CASKVDYQTGELFF. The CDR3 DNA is TGTGCCAGTAAGGTGGACTACCAAACCGGGGAGCTGTTTTTT.

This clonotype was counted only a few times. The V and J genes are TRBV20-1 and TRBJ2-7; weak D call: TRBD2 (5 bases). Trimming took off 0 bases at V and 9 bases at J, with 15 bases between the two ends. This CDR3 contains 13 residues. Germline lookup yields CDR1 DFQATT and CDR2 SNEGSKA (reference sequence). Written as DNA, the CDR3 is TGCAGTGCTAGAGATCCCGGGATCGGTGGGCAGTACTTC. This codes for CSARDPGIGGQYF.

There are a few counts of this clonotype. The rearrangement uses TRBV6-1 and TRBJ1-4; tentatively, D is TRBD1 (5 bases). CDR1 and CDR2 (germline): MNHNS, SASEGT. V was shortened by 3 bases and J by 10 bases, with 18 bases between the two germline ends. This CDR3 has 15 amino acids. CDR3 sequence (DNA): TGTGCCAGCAGTGATCCATTGACAGCATTGGGAAAACTGTTTTTT. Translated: CASSDPLTALGKLFF.

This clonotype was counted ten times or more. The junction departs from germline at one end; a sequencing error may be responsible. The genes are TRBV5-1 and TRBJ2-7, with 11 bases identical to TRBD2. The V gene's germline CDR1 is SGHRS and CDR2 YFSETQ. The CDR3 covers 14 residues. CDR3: CASSLAGGPYEQYF. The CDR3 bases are TGTGCCAGCAGTTTAGCGGGAGGGCCCTACGAGCAGTACTTC.

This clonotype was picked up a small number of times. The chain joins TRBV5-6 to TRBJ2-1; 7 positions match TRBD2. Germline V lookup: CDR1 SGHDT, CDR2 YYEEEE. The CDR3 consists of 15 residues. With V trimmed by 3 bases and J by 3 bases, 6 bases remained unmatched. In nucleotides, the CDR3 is TGTGCCAGCAGCTGGGACCGGGACTACTACAATGAGCAGTTCTTC. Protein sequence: CASSWDRDYYNEQFF.

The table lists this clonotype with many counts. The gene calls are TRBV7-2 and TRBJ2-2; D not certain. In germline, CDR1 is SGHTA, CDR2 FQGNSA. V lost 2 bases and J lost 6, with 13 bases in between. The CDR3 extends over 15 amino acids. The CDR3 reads CASSLSSGSAGELFF. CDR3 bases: TGTGCCAGCAGCTTAAGTTCCGGTTCGGCCGGGGAGCTGTTTTTT.

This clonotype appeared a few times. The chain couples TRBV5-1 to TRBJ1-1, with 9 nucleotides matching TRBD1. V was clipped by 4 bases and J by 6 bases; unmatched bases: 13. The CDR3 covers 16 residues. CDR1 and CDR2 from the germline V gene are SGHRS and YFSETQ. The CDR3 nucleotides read TGCGCCAGCAGCGGGGGCCGTGGGGGACAGGGTTCTGAAGCTTTCTTT. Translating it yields CASSGGRGGQGSEAFF.

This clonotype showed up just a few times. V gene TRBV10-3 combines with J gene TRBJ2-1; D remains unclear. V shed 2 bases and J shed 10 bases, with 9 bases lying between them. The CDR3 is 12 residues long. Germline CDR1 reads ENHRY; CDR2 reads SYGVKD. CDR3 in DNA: TGTGCCATCAGTGAGGCTGTATGGGAGCAGTTCTTC. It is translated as CAISEAVWEQFF.